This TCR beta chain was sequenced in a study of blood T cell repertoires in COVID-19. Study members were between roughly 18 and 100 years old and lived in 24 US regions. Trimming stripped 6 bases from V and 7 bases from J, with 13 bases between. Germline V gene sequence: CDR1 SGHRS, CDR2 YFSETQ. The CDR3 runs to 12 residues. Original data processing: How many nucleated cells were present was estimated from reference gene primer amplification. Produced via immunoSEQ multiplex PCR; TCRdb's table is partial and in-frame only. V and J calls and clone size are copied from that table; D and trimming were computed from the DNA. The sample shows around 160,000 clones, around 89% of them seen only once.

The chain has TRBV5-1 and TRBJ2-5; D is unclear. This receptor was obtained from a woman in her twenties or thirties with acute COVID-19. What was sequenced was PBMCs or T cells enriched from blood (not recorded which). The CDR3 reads CASTLEYGTQYF. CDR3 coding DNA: TGCGCCAGCACATTAGAGTACGGGACCCAGTACTTC.